This TCR beta chain came from a study of control samples from healthy donors and cancer patients. Sequencing used immunoSEQ multiplex PCR; TCRdb keeps in-frame clones, though not all of them. The sample has around 130,000 clones, 70% to 90% seen once. From germline, CDR1 is MGHDK and CDR2 SYGVNS. V lost 1 base and J lost 6, with 8 bases in between. The CDR3 is made up of 13 amino acids. The specimen sequenced was blood. The V and J genes are TRBV25-1 and TRBJ2-3; no definite D call. The receptor was derived from a man aged 50-59 years in good health. The CDR3 reads CASSELAGDTQYF. The DNA of the CDR3 is TGTGCCAGCAGTGAATTAGCCGGCGATACGCAGTATTTT.